One sample yielded the 2 T cell receptor beta chains listed below, sequenced in a study of T cell repertoires in cytomegalovirus infection. Antigens of these TCRs are unknown. TCRdb independently ran MiXCR on the reads; one entry per CDR3 protein. The repertoire holds around 200,000 distinct CDR3 sequences, about 40% seen once, with over 45% in the top ten. This specimen consisted of CD8+ T cells from cultured PBMCs, obtained from culture after CMV antigen stimulation. The receptors derive from a human donor in good health (CMV status not recorded). Some clones in this sample may be carry-over from other donors' samples.

This clonotype was detected a few times. The chain recombines TRBV28 with TRBJ2-3; 12 bases line up with TRBD2. The germline V gene encodes CDR1 MDHEN and CDR2 SYDVKM. The CDR3 spans 16 residues. Trimming at V came to 9 bases and at J to 5 bases, leaving 12 bases not matched to a gene. The CDR3 bases are TGTGCCAGTTTACCCCGACTAGCGGGAGTTGGAGATACGCAGTATTTT. It translates to CASLPRLAGVGDTQYF.

There are many counts of this clonotype. The J gene is TRBJ2-1, the V gene TRBV11-2; perhaps TRBD2 as D (6 bases). This CDR3 is built from 16 residues. Germline V lookup: CDR1 SGHAT, CDR2 FQNNGV. Trimming left V 5 bases short and J 2 bases short, with 16 bases between. In DNA, the CDR3 is TGTGCCAGCAGCAGCCCGAGCGGGCGCACCTACAATGAGCAGTTCTTC. This gives the protein CASSSPSGRTYNEQFF.